This entry features one T cell receptor (beta chain) sequence. Some clones are missing from TCRdb's copy, which holds only in-frame ones; the method was immunoSEQ multiplex PCR. Here the sample spans roughly 130,000 clones, 65% to 85% being singletons. The record originates from a study of blood T cell repertoires in COVID-19. About the research overall: There were acute and convalescent COVID-19 samples, and they came from the United States, Italy and Spain.

V lost 0 bases and J lost 4, with 11 bases in between. CDR1 and CDR2 from the germline V gene are SGHDT and YYEEEE. The CDR3 spans 14 residues. The chain combines TRBV5-6 with TRBJ2-7; the D gene is possibly TRBD1 (6 bases). Sequences were obtained from peripheral blood. This TCR came from a man between 65 and 79 years old with acute or convalescent COVID-19. CDR3 in DNA: TGTGCCAGCAGCTTGGGTTTCAGGGGATACGAGCAGTACTTC. Its protein product is CASSLGFRGYEQYF.